Listed here are 4 T cell receptor beta chains from one sample, sequenced in a study of blood T cell repertoires in COVID-19 (dated by TCRdb to 2019 to 2021). The library was made by the immunoSEQ multiplex PCR assay. As stored in TCRdb, this immuneACCESS dataset retains in-frame rearrangements with V and J assigned. A fraction of the clones does not appear; measured against another copy, unresolved V genes explain less than half of the discrepancy, and the remainder lacks a known reason. This sample holds roughly 140,000 clones; approximately 90% were observed only once. Jointly, the top ten make up 28% of the sample. The sequencing sample was made of peripheral blood. These receptor sequences come from a human donor in a cohort sampled during active COVID-19.

In its sample, this clone is medium-sized. At one end the junction does not follow the germline gene, possibly because of a read error. The chain joins TRBV10-3 to TRBJ2-7, with 7 bases aligning to TRBD1. This CDR3 region has 11 residues. Looked up from germline, CDR1 is ENHRY and CDR2 is SYGVKD. The DNA for the CDR3 is TGTGCCATCAGTGATGGACAGGCTCTTTGGTTC. As protein: CAISDGQALWF.

The chain recombines TRBV10-1 with TRBJ2-7; TRBD2 might be the D (6 bases). Germline assignment: CDR1 WNHNN and CDR2 SYGVQD (reference sequence). The CDR3 contains 13 residues. The V and J ends lost 6 bases and 2 bases respectively, with 11 bases between them. The CDR3 region has the DNA TGCGCCAGCAGCGGGGGTCTGGCCTACGAGCAGTACTTC. It yields the protein CASSGGLAYEQYF.

This chain links TRBV5-6 with TRBJ1-5, with D perhaps TRBD1 (6 bases). Trimming removed 2 bases from V and 4 bases from J, with 10 bases in between. This CDR3 has 14 residues. CDR1 is SGHDT and CDR2 is YYEEEE in the germline V gene. The CDR3 DNA follows: TGTGCCAGCAGCTTCTACGACAGGAATCAGCCCCAGCATTTT. Its translation is CASSFYDRNQPQHF. The complete variable domain, with remaining parts taken from reference TRBV5-6 and TRBJ1-5, reads DAGVTQSPTHLIKTRGQQVTLRCSPKSGHDTVSWYQQALGQGPQFIFQYYEEEERQRGNFPDRFSGHQFPNYSSELNVNALLLGDSALYLCASSFYDRNQPQHFGDGTRLSIL.

The chain has TRBV15 and TRBJ2-5; tentative D call: TRBD2 (6 bases). Germline V lookup: CDR1 LNHNV, CDR2 YYDKDF (reference sequence). This CDR3 region has 18 residues. V lost 8 bases and J lost 4, with 29 bases in between. The CDR3 region is CATWRGNSWPGLSETQYF. CDR3 bases: TGTGCCACCTGGCGGGGAAACTCCTGGCCAGGGTTGTCAGAGACCCAGTACTTC.